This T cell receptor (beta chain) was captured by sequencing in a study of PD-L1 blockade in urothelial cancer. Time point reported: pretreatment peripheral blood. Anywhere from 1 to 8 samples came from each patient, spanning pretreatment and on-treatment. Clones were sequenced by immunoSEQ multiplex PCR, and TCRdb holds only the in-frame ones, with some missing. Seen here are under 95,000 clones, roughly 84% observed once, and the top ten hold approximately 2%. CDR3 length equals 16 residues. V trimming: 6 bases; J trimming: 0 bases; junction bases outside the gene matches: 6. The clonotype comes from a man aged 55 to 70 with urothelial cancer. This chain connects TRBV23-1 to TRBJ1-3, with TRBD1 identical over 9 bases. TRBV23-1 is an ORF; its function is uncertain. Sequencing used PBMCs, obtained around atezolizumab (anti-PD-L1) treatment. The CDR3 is CASRRTGGRSGNTIYF. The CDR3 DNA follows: TGCGCCAGCAGGAGAACAGGGGGCCGCTCTGGAAACACCATATATTTT.